This T cell receptor beta chain was sequenced for a study of T cell changes during pregnancy in multiple sclerosis. V was clipped by 5 bases and J by 4 bases, with 9 bases between them. Germline values: CDR1 LNHNV, CDR2 YYDKDF (reference sequence). There are 13 residues in the CDR3. Profiled with immunoSEQ multiplex PCR; TCRdb holds only in-frame clones, not every one. The sample records 40,000 to 55,000 clones, 90% being singletons. The V gene is TRBV15, the J gene TRBJ2-1; D possibly corresponds to TRBD1 (6 bases). The TCR comes from a female donor with multiple sclerosis, enrolled in a pregnancy study. The sequenced sample was CD4+ T cells from peripheral blood mononuclear cells, obtained before pregnancy. Here the CDR3 DNA reads TGTGCCACCAGCGGGGGCGGTTACAATGAGCAGTTCTTC. The encoded protein is CATSGGGYNEQFF.